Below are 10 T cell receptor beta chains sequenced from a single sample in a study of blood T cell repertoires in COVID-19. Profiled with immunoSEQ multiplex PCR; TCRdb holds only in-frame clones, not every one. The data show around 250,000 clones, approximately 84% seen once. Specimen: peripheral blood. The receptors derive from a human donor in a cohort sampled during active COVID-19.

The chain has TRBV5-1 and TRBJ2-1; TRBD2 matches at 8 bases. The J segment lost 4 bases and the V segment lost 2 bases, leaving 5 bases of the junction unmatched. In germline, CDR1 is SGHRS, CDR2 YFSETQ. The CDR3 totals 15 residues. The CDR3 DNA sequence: TGCGCCAGCAGCTTAGGCGGGGGGCGATACAATGAGCAGTTCTTC. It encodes CASSLGGGRYNEQFF. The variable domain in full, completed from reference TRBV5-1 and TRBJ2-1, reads KAGVTQTPRYLIKTRGQQVTLSCSPISGHRSVSWYQQTPGQGLQFLFEYFSETQRNKGNFPGRFSGRQFSNSRSEMNVSTLELGDSALYLCASSLGGGRYNEQFFGPGTRLTVL.

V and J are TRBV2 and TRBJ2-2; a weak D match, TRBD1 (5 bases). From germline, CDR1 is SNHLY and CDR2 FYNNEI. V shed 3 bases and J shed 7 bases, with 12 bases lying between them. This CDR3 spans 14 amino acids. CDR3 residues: CASSDGRAFGELFF. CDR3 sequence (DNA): TGTGCCAGCAGTGACGGCAGGGCGTTCGGGGAGCTGTTTTTT. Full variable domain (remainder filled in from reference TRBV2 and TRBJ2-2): EPEVTQTPSHQVTQMGQEVILRCVPISNHLYFYWYRQILGQKVEFLVSFYNNEISEKSEIFDDQFSVERPDGSNFTLKIRSTKLEDSAMYFCASSDGRAFGELFFGEGSRLTVL.

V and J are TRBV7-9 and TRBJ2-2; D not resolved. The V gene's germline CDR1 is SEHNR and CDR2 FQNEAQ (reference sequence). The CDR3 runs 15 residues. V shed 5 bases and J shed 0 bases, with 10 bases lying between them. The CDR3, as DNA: TGTGCCAGCAGCCGTACTAACGCGAACACCGGGGAGCTGTTTTTT. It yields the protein CASSRTNANTGELFF.

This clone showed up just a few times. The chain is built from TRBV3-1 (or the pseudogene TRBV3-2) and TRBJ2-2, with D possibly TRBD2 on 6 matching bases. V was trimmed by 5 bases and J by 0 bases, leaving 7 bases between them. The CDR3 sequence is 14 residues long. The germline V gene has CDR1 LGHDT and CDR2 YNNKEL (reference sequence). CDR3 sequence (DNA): TGTGCCAGCAGCGGGACTTCGAACACCGGGGAGCTGTTTTTT. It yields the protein CASSGTSNTGELFF.

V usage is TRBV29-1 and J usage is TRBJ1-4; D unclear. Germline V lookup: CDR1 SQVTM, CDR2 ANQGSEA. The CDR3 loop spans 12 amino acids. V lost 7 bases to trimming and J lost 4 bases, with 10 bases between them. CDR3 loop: CSARPYNEKLFF. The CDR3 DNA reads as TGCAGCGCCAGGCCTTATAATGAAAAACTGTTTTTT.

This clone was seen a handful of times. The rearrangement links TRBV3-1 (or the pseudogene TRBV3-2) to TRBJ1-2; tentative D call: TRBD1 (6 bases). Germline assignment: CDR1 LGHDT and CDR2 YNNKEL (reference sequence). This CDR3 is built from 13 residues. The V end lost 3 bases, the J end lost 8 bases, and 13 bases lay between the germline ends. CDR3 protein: CASSQAGGWGYTF. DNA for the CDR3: TGTGCCAGCAGCCAGGCGGGGGGCTGGGGCTACACCTTC.

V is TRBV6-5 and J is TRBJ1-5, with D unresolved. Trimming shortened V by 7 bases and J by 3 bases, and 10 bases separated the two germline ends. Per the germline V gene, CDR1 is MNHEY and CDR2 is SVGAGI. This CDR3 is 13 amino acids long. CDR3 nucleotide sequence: TGTGCCAGCAAACGCGGTGCCAATCAGCCCCAGCATTTT. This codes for CASKRGANQPQHF.

The CDR3 nucleotides read TGTGCCAGCAGCTTGGCGCCAGGGGTATCAGGAAACACCATATATTTT. It yields the protein CASSLAPGVSGNTIYF. V gene TRBV5-6 combines with J gene TRBJ1-3, with a tentative D call TRBD1 (6 bases). This CDR3 is built from 16 residues. V lost 0 bases, J lost 4 bases, and 14 bases lay in between. Germline CDR1 and CDR2: SGHDT and YYEEEE.

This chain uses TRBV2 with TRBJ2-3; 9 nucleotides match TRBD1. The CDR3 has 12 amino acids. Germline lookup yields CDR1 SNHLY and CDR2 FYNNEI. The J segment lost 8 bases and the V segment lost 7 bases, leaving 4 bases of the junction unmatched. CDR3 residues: CASIQGAGTQYF. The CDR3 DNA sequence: TGTGCCAGCATACAGGGGGCGGGTACGCAGTATTTT.

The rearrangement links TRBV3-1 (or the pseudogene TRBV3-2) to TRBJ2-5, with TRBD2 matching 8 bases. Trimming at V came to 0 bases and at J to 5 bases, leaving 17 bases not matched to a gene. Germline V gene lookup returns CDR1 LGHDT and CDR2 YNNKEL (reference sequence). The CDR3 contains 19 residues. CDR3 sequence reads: CASSQENPLWASGRETQYF. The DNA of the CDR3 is TGTGCCAGCAGCCAAGAAAACCCCTTGTGGGCTAGCGGGCGGGAGACCCAGTACTTC.